What follows are 16 T cell receptor beta chains derived from one specimen sequenced in a study of spatial heterogeneity in lung cancer. Time point indicated: sample taken at primary tumor resection. TCRdb used MiXCR to reprocess the 5' RACE reads, holding one entry per CDR3 protein. The sample holds approximately 49,000 distinct CDR3 sequences, 5.3% seen once. The specimen comprised PBMCs, sampled at surgery. The receptors stem from a male donor with early-stage non-small cell lung cancer.

There are a few counts of this clonotype. The chain couples TRBV10-3 to TRBJ1-2; possibly TRBD1 for D (5 bases). The V gene lost 3 bases and the J gene lost 7 bases, with 18 bases spanning the gap. CDR3 length equals 15 residues. Germline lookup yields CDR1 ENHRY and CDR2 SYGVKD. The CDR3 here is CAISDWGPGEAGYTF. The CDR3 bases are TGTGCCATCAGTGATTGGGGACCGGGAGAGGCTGGCTACACCTTC.

In this sample, this clonotype turned up many times. The V call is TRBV28, the J call TRBJ2-1; unclear D gene. Germline V gene lookup returns CDR1 MDHEN and CDR2 SYDVKM. V was pared by 5 bases and J by 0 bases, with 14 bases between. The CDR3 contains 16 residues. The CDR3 reads CASSTKRVRSYNEQFF. The DNA for the CDR3 is TGTGCCAGCAGTACAAAAAGGGTCCGCTCCTACAATGAGCAGTTCTTC.

This clonotype was found many times. V is TRBV4-1 and J is TRBJ1-2; D gene ambiguous. CDR3 length: 17 amino acids. The ends were cut back, 6 bases at V and 4 bases at J, with 24 bases in the middle. The germline V gene has CDR1 MGHRA and CDR2 YSYEKL. CDR3 in DNA: TGCGCCAGCAGTCTCCAAGATATGGGTTTTGCACGCTATGGCTACACCTTC. Amino acid sequence: CASSLQDMGFARYGYTF.

The gene calls are TRBV29-1 and TRBJ2-7, with D perhaps TRBD1 or TRBD2 (5 bases each). In germline, CDR1 is SQVTM, CDR2 ANQGSEA. Trimming stripped 4 bases from V and 5 bases from J, with 15 bases between. CDR3 length: 13 amino acids. CDR3 sequence: CSVGWDGPHEQYF. In DNA form, the CDR3 reads TGCAGCGTTGGTTGGGACGGCCCCCACGAGCAGTACTTC.

This clonotype has at least ten counts. This chain links TRBV12-3 or TRBV12-4 with TRBJ2-3, with TRBD2 identical over 10 bases. After removal of 7 bases from V and 1 base from J, the junction contained 8 bases not matched to a gene. This CDR3 spans 16 amino acids. The CDR3 loop reads CASTPSLAGGTDTQYF. For the CDR3, the DNA is TGTGCCAGCACCCCCTCCCTAGCGGGGGGCACAGATACGCAGTATTTT.

Only a few counts were recorded for this clonotype. Relative to the germline gene, one junction end is altered; a read error may explain this. The gene calls are TRBV7-9 and TRBJ2-1; D assignment may be TRBD1 or TRBD2 (5 bases each). The length of the CDR3 is 16 residues. From germline, CDR1 is SEHNR and CDR2 FQNEAQ (reference sequence). CDR3 protein: CASSLATVDRYNEQFF. CDR3 bases: TGTGCCAGCAGTTTAGCGACAGTCGACCGTTACAATGAGCAGTTCTTC.

This clonotype has a count of ten or more. V usage is TRBV24-1 and J usage is TRBJ1-2, with 7 bases fitting TRBD1. From germline, CDR1 is KGHDR and CDR2 SFDVKD. J was trimmed by 5 bases and V by 4 bases; bases with no gene match: 3. CDR3 length equals 13 residues. The CDR3 region has the DNA TGTGCCACCAGTGAGCTGACAGGGTATGGCTACACCTTC. This sequence encodes CATSELTGYGYTF.

Ten or more counts support this clonotype. The V and J genes are TRBV29-1 and TRBJ2-1, with TRBD2 matching over 10 bases. CDR3 size: 14 residues. Trimming cost V 3 bases and J 5 bases; bases outside gene matches: 4. Germline V lookup: CDR1 SQVTM, CDR2 ANQGSEA. CDR3 region: CSVDSSGSDNEQFF. In nucleotides, the CDR3 is TGCAGCGTTGATTCTAGCGGGAGCGACAATGAGCAGTTCTTC.

The V gene is TRBV20-1, the J gene TRBJ2-3, with 10 bases identical to TRBD2. Trimming took 5 bases from V and 5 from J; bases not matched to a gene: 10. The CDR3 is made up of 15 amino acids. The germline CDR1 and CDR2 sequences are DFQATT and SNEGSKA (reference sequence). The CDR3 loop is CSAPFPSGRGDTQYF. The CDR3 DNA reads TGCAGTGCTCCCTTTCCTAGCGGGAGAGGAGATACGCAGTATTTT.

The table lists this clonotype with many counts. The rearrangement links TRBV5-1 to TRBJ2-7, with 9 nucleotides matching TRBD1. The CDR3 contains 14 residues. J was trimmed by 4 bases and V by 1 base; bases with no gene match: 3. Germline loops: CDR1 SGHRS, CDR2 YFSETQ. CDR3 coding DNA: TGCGCCAGCAGCTTGACAGGGGGCCAATACGAGCAGTACTTC. This codes for CASSLTGGQYEQYF.

This clonotype was observed at least ten times. The chain has TRBV6-5 and TRBJ2-2; D unresolved. The CDR3 is 14 amino acids. The V gene's germline CDR1 is MNHEY and CDR2 SVGAGI. V shed 6 bases and J shed 4 bases, with 12 bases lying between them. CDR3 loop: CASRSERATGELFF. CDR3 coding DNA: TGTGCCAGCAGGAGCGAAAGGGCCACCGGGGAGCTGTTTTTT.

The chain's CDR3 is CASSLALQALSHEQFF. The CDR3 bases are TGTGCCAGCAGCTTGGCCTTACAGGCCCTCTCCCATGAGCAGTTCTTC. The chain recombines TRBV5-8 with TRBJ2-1, with a weak D call TRBD1 (5 bases). V lost 0 bases and J lost 8, with 18 bases in between. The CDR3 runs 16 residues. CDR1 and CDR2 (germline): SGHTS, YDEGEE.

This clonotype was seen repeatedly, ten times or more. The gene calls are TRBV12-3 or TRBV12-4 and TRBJ1-1; 7 bases are shared with TRBD1. The V segment lost 3 bases and the J segment 1 base; nucleotides outside the gene matches: 5. The CDR3 consists of 15 residues. As DNA, the CDR3 is TGTGCCAGCAGTTTTCAGGGACAGAAGAACACTGAAGCTTTCTTT. Protein sequence: CASSFQGQKNTEAFF.

This clonotype has only a few counts. The chain's CDR3 is CASSSPDSLNTGELFF. DNA of the CDR3: TGTGCCAGCAGTTCCCCGGACAGCCTGAACACCGGGGAGCTGTTTTTT. V and J are TRBV6-6 and TRBJ2-2, with D maybe TRBD1 (6 bases). The CDR3 is made up of 16 amino acids. Trimming removed 4 bases at V and 1 base at J, with 13 bases between. Germline assignment: CDR1 MNHNY and CDR2 SVGAGI (reference sequence).

In its sample, this clonotype was seen many times. The chain uses TRBV7-2 and TRBJ1-5; D may be TRBD1 (5 bases). Looked up from germline, CDR1 is SGHTA and CDR2 is FQGNSA. There are 14 residues in the CDR3. The ends were cut back, 5 bases at V and 5 bases at J, with 13 bases in the middle. The CDR3 DNA follows: TGTGCCAGCAGCGGGGACGGATCGTATCAGCCCCAGCATTTT. Its translation: CASSGDGSYQPQHF.

The V gene is TRBV5-4, the J gene TRBJ2-7, with TRBD2 identical over 12 bases. This CDR3 spans 18 amino acids. Germline lookup yields CDR1 SGHNT and CDR2 YYREEE (reference sequence). J lost 4 bases, V lost 3 bases, and 14 bases had no gene match. Here the CDR3 reads CASSSGPSTSGRTYEQYF. CDR3 nucleotide sequence: TGTGCCAGCAGCTCTGGACCCTCGACTAGCGGGAGAACATACGAGCAGTACTTC.